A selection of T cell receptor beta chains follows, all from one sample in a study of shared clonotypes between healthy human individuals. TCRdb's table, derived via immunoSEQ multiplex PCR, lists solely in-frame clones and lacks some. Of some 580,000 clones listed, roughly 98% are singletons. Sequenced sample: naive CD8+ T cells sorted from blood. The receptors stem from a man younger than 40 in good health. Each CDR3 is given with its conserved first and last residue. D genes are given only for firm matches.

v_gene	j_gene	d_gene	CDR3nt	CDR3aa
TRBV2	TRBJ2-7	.	TGTGCCAGCAAGGGGTACGAGCAGTACTTC	CASKGYEQYF
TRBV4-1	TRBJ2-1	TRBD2	TGCGCCAGCAGCAGGGGGGGGACTAGCTTGGACAATGAGCAGTTCTTC	CASSRGGTSLDNEQFF
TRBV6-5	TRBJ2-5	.	TGTGCCAGCAGTCCCCCTTACTCCTCAGCGCAGACCCAGTACTTC	CASSPPYSSAQTQYF
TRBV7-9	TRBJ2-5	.	TGTGCCAGCAGCTCCACGGGGGAGACCCAGTACTTC	CASSSTGETQYF
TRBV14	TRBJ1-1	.	TGTGCCAGCAGCCAACTACAGGGCCCTCCTGAAGCTTTCTTT	CASSQLQGPPEAFF
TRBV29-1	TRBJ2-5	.	TGCAGCGTCCTCGGTGAATCTTTAGAGACCCAGTACTTC	CSVLGESLETQYF
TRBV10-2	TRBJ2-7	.	TGCGCCAGCAGTGAATCAGGTTTTAACTCCTACGAGCAGTACTTC	CASSESGFNSYEQYF
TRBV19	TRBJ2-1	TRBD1	TGTGCCAGTAGTGTCTCGACAGGGAGAGTTGTCGATGAGCAGTTCTTC	CASSVSTGRVVDEQFF
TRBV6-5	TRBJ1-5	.	TGTGCCAGCAGTTACGGGACTGCTCAGCCCCAGCATTTT	CASSYGTAQPQHF
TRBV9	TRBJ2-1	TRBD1	TGTGCCAGCAGCTACGCCGGGACAGGGAGGAATGAGCAGTTCTTC	CASSYAGTGRNEQFF
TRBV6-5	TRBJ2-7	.	TGTGCCAGCAGTTACTCGACTGGGAAGAGCTCCTACGAGCAGTACTTC	CASSYSTGKSSYEQYF